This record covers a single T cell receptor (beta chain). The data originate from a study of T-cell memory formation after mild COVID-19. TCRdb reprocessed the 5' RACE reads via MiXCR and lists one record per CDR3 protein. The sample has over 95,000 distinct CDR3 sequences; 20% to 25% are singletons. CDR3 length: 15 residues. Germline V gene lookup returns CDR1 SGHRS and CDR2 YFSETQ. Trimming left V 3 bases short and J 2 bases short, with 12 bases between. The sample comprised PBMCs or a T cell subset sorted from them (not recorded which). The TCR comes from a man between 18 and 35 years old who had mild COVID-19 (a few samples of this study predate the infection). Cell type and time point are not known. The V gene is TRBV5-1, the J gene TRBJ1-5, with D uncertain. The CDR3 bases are TGCGCCAGCAGCTGGGCAGGAGCGGGCAATCAGCCCCAGCATTTT. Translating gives CASSWAGAGNQPQHF. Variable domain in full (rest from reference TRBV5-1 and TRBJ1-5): KAGVTQTPRYLIKTRGQQVTLSCSPISGHRSVSWYQQTPGQGLQFLFEYFSETQRNKGNFPGRFSGRQFSNSRSEMNVSTLELGDSALYLCASSWAGAGNQPQHFGDGTRLSIL.